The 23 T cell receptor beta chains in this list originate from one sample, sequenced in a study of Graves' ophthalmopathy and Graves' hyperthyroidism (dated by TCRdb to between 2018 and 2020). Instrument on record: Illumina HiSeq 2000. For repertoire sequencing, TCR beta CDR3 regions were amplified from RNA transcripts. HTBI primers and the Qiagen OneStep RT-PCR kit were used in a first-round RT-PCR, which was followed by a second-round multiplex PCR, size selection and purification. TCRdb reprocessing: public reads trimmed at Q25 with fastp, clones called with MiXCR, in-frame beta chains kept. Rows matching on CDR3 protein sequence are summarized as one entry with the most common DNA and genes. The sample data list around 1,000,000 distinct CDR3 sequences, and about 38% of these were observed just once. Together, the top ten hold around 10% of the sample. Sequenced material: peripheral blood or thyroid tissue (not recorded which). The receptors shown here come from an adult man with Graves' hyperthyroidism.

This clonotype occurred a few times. The CDR3: CSPSNSYQPQHF. The DNA for the CDR3 is TGCAGTCCCTCGAACAGCTATCAGCCCCAGCATTTT. The rearrangement joins TRBV20-1 to TRBJ1-5; D gene ambiguous. The CDR3 consists of 12 residues. Germline V lookup: CDR1 DFQATT, CDR2 SNEGSKA (reference sequence). Trimming left V 8 bases short and J 5 bases short, with 13 bases between.

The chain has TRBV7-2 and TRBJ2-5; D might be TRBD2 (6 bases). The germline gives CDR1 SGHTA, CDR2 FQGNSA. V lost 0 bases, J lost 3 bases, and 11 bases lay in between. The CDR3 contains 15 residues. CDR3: CASSLAGLNKETQYF. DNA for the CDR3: TGTGCCAGCAGCTTAGCGGGACTGAACAAAGAGACCCAGTACTTC.

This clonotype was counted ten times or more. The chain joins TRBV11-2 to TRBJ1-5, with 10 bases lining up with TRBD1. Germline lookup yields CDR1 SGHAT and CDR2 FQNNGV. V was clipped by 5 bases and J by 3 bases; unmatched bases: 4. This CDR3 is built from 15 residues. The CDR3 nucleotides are TGTGCCAGCAGCCGGGGACAGGGGATCAATCAGCCCCAGCATTTT. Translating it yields CASSRGQGINQPQHF.

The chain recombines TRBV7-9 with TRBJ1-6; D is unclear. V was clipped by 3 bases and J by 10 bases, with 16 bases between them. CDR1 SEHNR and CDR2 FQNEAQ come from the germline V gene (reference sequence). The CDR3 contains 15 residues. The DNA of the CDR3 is TGTGCCAGCAGCTTCCGAAGCGGGGTTGAGTCACCCCTCCACTTT. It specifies CASSFRSGVESPLHF.

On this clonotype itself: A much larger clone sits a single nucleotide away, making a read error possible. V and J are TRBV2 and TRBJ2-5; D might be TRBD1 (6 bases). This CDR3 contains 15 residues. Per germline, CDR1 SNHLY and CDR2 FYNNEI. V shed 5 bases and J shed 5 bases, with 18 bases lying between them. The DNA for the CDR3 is TGTGCCAGCAGTACTACAGGGTTCCTTCAGGAGACCCAGTACTTC. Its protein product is CASSTTGFLQETQYF.

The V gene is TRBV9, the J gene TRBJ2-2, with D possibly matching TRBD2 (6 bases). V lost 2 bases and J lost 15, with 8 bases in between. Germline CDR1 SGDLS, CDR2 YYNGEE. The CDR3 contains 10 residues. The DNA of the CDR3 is TGTGCCAGCAGCGTTAGCGGAGTGTTTTTT. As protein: CASSVSGVFF.

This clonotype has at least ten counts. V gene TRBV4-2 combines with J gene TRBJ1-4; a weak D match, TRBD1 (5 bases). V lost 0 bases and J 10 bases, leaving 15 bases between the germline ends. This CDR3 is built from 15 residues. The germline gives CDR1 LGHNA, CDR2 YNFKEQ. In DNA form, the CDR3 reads TGTGCCAGCAGCCAAGAGGGTGGTCAGGGTGTAAAACTGTTTTTT. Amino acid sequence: CASSQEGGQGVKLFF.

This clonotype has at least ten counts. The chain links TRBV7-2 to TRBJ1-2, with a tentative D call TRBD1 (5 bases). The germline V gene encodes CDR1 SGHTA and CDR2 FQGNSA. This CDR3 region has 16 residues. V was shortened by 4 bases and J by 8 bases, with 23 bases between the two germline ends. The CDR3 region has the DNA TGTGCCAGCAGCTCAACCGGACAATTCGGTGGGATCGGCTACACCTTC. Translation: CASSSTGQFGGIGYTF.

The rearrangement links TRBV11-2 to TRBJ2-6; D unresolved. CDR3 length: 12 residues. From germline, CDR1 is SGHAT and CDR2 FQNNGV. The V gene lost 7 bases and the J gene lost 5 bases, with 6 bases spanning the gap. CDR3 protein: CASTPWANVLTF. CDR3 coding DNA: TGTGCCAGCACCCCCTGGGCCAACGTCCTGACTTTC.

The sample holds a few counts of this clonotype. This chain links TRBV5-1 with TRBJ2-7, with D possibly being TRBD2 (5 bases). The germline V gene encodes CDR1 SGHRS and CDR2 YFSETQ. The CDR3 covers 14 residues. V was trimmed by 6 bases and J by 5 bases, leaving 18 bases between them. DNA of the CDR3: TGCGCCAGCACCCCCGGGGAGTTTGCCCACGAGCAGTACTTC. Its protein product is CASTPGEFAHEQYF. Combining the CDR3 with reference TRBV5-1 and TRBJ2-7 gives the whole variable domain KAGVTQTPRYLIKTRGQQVTLSCSPISGHRSVSWYQQTPGQGLQFLFEYFSETQRNKGNFPGRFSGRQFSNSRSEMNVSTLELGDSALYLCASTPGEFAHEQYFGPGTRLTVT.

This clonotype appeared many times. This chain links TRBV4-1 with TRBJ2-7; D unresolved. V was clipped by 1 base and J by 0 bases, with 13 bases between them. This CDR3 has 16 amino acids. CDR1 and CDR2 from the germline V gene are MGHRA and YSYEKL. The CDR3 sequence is CASSQATSGHSYEQYF. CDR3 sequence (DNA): TGCGCCAGCAGCCAAGCGACGTCAGGCCACTCCTACGAGCAGTACTTC.

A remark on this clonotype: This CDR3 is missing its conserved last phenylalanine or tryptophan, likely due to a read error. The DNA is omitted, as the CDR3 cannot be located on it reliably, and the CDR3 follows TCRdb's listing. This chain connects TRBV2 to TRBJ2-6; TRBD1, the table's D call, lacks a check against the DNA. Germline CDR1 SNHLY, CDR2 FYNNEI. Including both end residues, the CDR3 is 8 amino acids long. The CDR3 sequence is CASRDRGI.

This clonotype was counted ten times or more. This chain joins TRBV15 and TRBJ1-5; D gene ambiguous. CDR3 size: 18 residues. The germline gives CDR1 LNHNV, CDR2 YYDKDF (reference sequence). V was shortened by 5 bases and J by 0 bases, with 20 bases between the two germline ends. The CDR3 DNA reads TGTGCCACCAGCTCGGCGGACGGCCTCTATCATAGCAATCAGCCCCAGCATTTT. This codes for CATSSADGLYHSNQPQHF. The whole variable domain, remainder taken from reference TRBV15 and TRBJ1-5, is DAMVIQNPRYQVTQFGKPVTLSCSQTLNHNVMYWYQQKSSQAPKLLFHYYDKDFNNEADTPDNFQSRRPNTSFCFLDIRSPGLGDTAMYLCATSSADGLYHSNQPQHFGDGTRLSIL.

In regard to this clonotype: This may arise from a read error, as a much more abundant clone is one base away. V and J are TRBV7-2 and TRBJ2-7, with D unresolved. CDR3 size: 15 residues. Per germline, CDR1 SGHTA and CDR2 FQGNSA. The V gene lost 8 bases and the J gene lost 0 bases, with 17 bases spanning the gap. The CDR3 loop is CASGQAVARSYEQYF. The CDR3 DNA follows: TGTGCCAGCGGCCAAGCAGTCGCGCGCTCCTACGAGCAGTACTTC.

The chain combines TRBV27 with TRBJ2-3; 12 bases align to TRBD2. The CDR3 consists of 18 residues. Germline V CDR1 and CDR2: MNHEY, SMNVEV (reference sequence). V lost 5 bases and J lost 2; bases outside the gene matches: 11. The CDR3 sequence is CASSPRTSGERVTDTQYF. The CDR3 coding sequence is TGTGCCAGCAGTCCTCGGACTAGCGGGGAGAGGGTCACAGATACGCAGTATTTT.

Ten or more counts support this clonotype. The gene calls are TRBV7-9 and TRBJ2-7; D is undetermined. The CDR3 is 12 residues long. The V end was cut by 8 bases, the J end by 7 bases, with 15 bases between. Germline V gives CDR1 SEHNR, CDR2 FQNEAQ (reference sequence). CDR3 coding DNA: TGTGCCAGCGGGTTTTCTTCCTGGGAGCAGTACTTC. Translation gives CASGFSSWEQYF.

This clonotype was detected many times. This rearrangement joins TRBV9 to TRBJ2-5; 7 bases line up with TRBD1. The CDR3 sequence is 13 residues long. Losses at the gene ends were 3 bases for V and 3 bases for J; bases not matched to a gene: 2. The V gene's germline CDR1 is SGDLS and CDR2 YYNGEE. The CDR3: CASSDGTEETQYF. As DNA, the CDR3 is TGTGCCAGCAGCGATGGGACAGAAGAGACCCAGTACTTC.

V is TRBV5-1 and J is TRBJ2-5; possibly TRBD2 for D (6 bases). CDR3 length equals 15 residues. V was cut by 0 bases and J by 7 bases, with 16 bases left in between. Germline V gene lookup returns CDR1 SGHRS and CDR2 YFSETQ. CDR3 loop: CASSLDSGVGGTQYF. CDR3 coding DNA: TGCGCCAGCAGCTTGGACTCGGGGGTGGGGGGGACCCAGTACTTC.

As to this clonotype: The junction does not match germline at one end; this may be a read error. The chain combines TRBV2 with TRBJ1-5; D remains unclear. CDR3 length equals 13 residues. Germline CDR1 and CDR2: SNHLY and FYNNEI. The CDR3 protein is CASSVDSSQPQHF. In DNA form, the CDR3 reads TGTGCCAGCAGTGTAGATAGCAGTCAGCCCCAGCATTTT.

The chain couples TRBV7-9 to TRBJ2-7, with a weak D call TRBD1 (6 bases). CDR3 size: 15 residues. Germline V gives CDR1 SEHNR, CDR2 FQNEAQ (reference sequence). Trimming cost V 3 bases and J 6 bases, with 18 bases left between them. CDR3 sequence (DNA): TGTGCCAGCAGCTTCTCAGGGCAGGGGTATTTCGAGCAGTACTTC. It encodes CASSFSGQGYFEQYF.

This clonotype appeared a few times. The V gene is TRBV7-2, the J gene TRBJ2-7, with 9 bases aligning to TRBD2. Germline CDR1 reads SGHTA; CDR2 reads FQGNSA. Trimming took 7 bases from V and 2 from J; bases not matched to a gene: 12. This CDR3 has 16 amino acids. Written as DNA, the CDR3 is TGTGCCAGCACCCCTTCAGGACTAGCGCCTACCTACGAGCAGTACTTC. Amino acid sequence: CASTPSGLAPTYEQYF.

Here the CDR3 reads CASSLDLTETEYGYTF. In nucleotides, the CDR3 is TGTGCCAGCAGCTTAGACCTGACAGAGACGGAATATGGCTACACCTTC. The chain employs TRBV7-9 and TRBJ1-2; possibly TRBD1 for D (5 bases). Germline V gives CDR1 SEHNR, CDR2 FQNEAQ (reference sequence). Deletions cut 1 base from V and 5 bases from J, with 17 bases between. This CDR3 contains 16 residues.

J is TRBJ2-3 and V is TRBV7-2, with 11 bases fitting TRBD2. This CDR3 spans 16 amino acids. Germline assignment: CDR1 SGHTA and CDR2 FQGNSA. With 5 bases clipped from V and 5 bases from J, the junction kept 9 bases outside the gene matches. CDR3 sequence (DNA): TGTGCCAGCAGCCTCCTCGGACTAGCGGGCGGAGATACGCAGTATTTT. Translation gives CASSLLGLAGGDTQYF.